This TCR beta chain stems from a study of cytomegalovirus exposure and HLA in healthy donors. Germline V gives CDR1 LNHDA, CDR2 SQIVND (reference sequence). The CDR3 has 14 amino acids. V was cut by 2 bases and J by 4 bases, with 11 bases left in between. Data came from immunoSEQ multiplex PCR; TCRdb stores just in-frame clones and leaves some out. This table holds more than 95,000 clones, roughly 90% found once. Separate from the roughly 670-subject first cohort, the roughly 120-subject validation cohort was the one that the donors belonged to. The specimen was PBMCs. The chain joins TRBV19 to TRBJ1-2; no firm D call. This TCR came from a woman aged 18-35 years in good health and CMV-seronegative. The CDR3 DNA sequence: TGTGCCAGTAGTATACGAGGGTCTTCCTATGGCTACACCTTC. This codes for CASSIRGSSYGYTF. Full variable domain (outside the CDR3, taken from reference TRBV19 and TRBJ1-2): DGGITQSPKYLFRKEGQNVTLSCEQNLNHDAMYWYRQDPGQGLRLIYYSQIVNDFQKGDIAEGYSVSREKKESFPLTVTSAQKNPTAFYLCASSIRGSSYGYTFGSGTRLTVV.